The sequence of this T cell receptor (beta chain) was determined in a study of patients and donors after allogeneic stem cell transplantation. TCRdb reanalysed the RT-PCR reads using MiXCR and keeps one entry per CDR3 protein. The data hold approximately 150,000 distinct CDR3 sequences, with about a third observed a single time. With V trimmed by 2 bases and J by 7 bases, 8 bases remained unmatched. Germline V gives CDR1 SGHVS, CDR2 FNYEAQ. CDR3 length: 16 amino acids. V gene TRBV7-6 combines with J gene TRBJ1-6; TRBD1 matches 7 bases. The receptor comes from a human donor who was either an allogeneic HSCT recipient or a stem cell or donor lymphocyte infusion donor (not recorded which). It is not recorded whose cells these are; they may come from a transplant donor. Sequencing used blood, either unsorted or a sorted T cell fraction (not recorded which). CDR3 sequence: CASSLRGRGDNSPLHF. The CDR3 region has the DNA TGTGCCAGCAGCTTAAGGGGGCGGGGTGACAATTCACCCCTCCACTTT. Full variable domain (missing parts from reference TRBV7-6 and TRBJ1-6): GAGVSQSPRYKVTKRGQDVALRCDPISGHVSLYWYRQALGQGPEFLTYFNYEAQQDKSGLPNDRFSAERPEGSISTLTIQRTEQRDSAMYRCASSLRGRGDNSPLHFGNGTRLTVT.